This T cell receptor beta chain was captured by sequencing in a study of blood T cell repertoires in COVID-19. Participant ages covered roughly 18 to 89 years across around 22 US areas. V was clipped by 4 bases and J by 7 bases, with 7 bases between them. The CDR3 is 11 residues long. Germline V gives CDR1 SNHLY, CDR2 FYNNEI. In the study's own analysis: From reference gene primer amplification, estimates of nucleated cell counts were derived. Here immunoSEQ multiplex PCR was the method, and the copy in TCRdb shows in-frame clones only, minus some. The DNA gave D and trimming, while V, J and clone size come from that table. The data contain 100,000 to 150,000 clones, 84% of them seen just once; the ten biggest clones take up roughly 3.9%.

The rearrangement joins TRBV2 to TRBJ1-2; D call uncertain. This sequence was found in a woman aged 25 to 45 who had recovered from COVID-19. The sample was PBMCs or T cells enriched from blood (not recorded which). This CDR3 reads CASSVEGGYTF. The CDR3 nucleotides are TGTGCCAGCAGTGTTGAGGGTGGCTACACCTTC.